This T cell receptor (beta chain) was captured in a study of cytomegalovirus exposure and HLA in healthy donors. The CDR3 consists of 14 residues. V lost 4 bases, J lost 3 bases, and 5 bases stayed unmatched. The germline CDR1 and CDR2 sequences are SEHNR and FQNEAQ (reference sequence). Primers included in the PCR were 60 Vbeta and 13 Jbeta primers. Assay used: immunoSEQ multiplex PCR; TCRdb lists only in-frame clones, some missing. This table holds about 120,000 clones, 75% found once. The sample consisted of PBMCs. The TCR was taken from a woman between 40 and 55 years old in good health and CMV-seropositive. J is TRBJ2-7 and V is TRBV7-9; 8 positions agree with TRBD1. CDR3 sequence: CASSSTGARYEQYF. CDR3 DNA: TGTGCCAGCAGCTCGACAGGGGCCCGCTACGAGCAGTACTTC.